This T cell receptor beta chain was recovered during a study of T cells in localized non-small cell lung cancer. The CDR3 has 14 amino acids. Per the germline V gene, CDR1 is SGHNT and CDR2 is YENEEA. Germline trimming cut 5 bases from V and 8 bases from J; bases unmatched to any gene: 5. With regard to this clone: Its antigen is currently unknown.

Study outcomes and limitations: The highest T cell clonality was in uninvolved adjacent lung, above tumor. Sequencing was limited to one tumor region, leaving the possibility of heterogeneity open. With higher T cell density in blood came longer overall survival. A median of around 60 clones ranked among the top 100 in tumor appeared in adjacent lung.

Sequencing used immunoSEQ multiplex PCR; TCRdb keeps in-frame clones, though not all of them. This repertoire shows 20,000 or so clones, roughly 89% found once; its top ten account for less than 8.5%. The V gene is TRBV11-3, the J gene TRBJ2-1, with TRBD1 matching 11 bases. Sequencing was performed on peripheral blood, taken before any cancer treatment. This receptor was taken from a male donor at least 60 years old with stage I squamous cell lung carcinoma. CDR3 DNA sequence: TGTGCCAGCAGCCTCGGACAGGGGGCGGATGAGCAGTTCTTC. Its translation: CASSLGQGADEQFF.